These 8 T cell receptor beta chains came from one sample sequenced in a study of T cell responses to AZD1222 COVID-19 vaccine. Sequencing was performed with immunoSEQ multiplex PCR; in TCRdb, only in-frame clones are kept and a portion is missing. The profile covers approximately 180,000 clones, with over 75% appearing a single time and approximately 3% taken by the ten largest. The source was peripheral blood, collected on day 0 of AZD1222 vaccination. These receptors all come from an adult in good health.

The V and J genes are TRBV6-6 and TRBJ2-1; D not resolved. Trimming shortened V by 5 bases and J by 6 bases, and 8 bases separated the two germline ends. Germline V gives CDR1 MNHNY, CDR2 SVGAGI (reference sequence). This CDR3 has 12 amino acids. This chain's CDR3 is CASSAIGNEQFF. Here the CDR3 DNA reads TGTGCCAGCAGTGCGATCGGCAATGAGCAGTTCTTC.

The rearrangement uses TRBV7-9 and TRBJ2-7, with D possibly matching TRBD2 (6 bases). There are 14 residues in the CDR3. The V gene's germline CDR1 is SEHNR and CDR2 FQNEAQ (reference sequence). The V end was cut by 5 bases, the J end by 0 bases, with 11 bases between. CDR3 region: CASSPRGSSYEQYF. CDR3 coding DNA: TGTGCCAGCAGCCCTCGGGGGAGCTCCTACGAGCAGTACTTC.

The chain links TRBV12-3 or TRBV12-4 to TRBJ1-1; no clear D gene. This CDR3 has 13 amino acids. Trimming took off 10 bases at V and 5 bases at J, with 17 bases between the two ends. The CDR3 DNA reads as TGTGCCACCTCAAGTTCGGAGAGGACTGAAGCTTTCTTT. Translating it yields CATSSSERTEAFF.

The chain links TRBV7-7 to TRBJ2-2, with D unclear. V was shortened by 5 bases and J by 2 bases, with 18 bases between the two germline ends. This CDR3 is built from 17 residues. Looked up from germline, CDR1 is SSHAT and CDR2 is FNYEAQ (reference sequence). CDR3: CASSHSTTKENTGELFF. The CDR3 bases are TGTGCCAGCAGCCACTCCACTACAAAGGAAAACACCGGGGAGCTGTTTTTT.

The V call is TRBV28, the J call TRBJ1-3; no clear D gene. The CDR3 runs to 12 residues. Looked up from germline, CDR1 is MDHEN and CDR2 is SYDVKM. V was clipped by 6 bases and J by 7 bases, with 10 bases between them. The CDR3 here is CASRAARNTIYF. The DNA for the CDR3 is TGTGCCAGCAGGGCAGCGCGTAACACCATATATTTT.

This chain joins TRBV19 and TRBJ1-2; the D is unclear. The V end lost 3 bases, the J end lost 5 bases, and 4 bases lay between the germline ends. This CDR3 has 11 residues. Germline V gives CDR1 LNHDA, CDR2 SQIVND (reference sequence). CDR3 nucleotides: TGTGCCAGTAGTATGCAGTATGGCTACACCTTC. Translation: CASSMQYGYTF. The whole variable domain, filled in from reference TRBV19 and TRBJ1-2, reads DGGITQSPKYLFRKEGQNVTLSCEQNLNHDAMYWYRQDPGQGLRLIYYSQIVNDFQKGDIAEGYSVSREKKESFPLTVTSAQKNPTAFYLCASSMQYGYTFGSGTRLTVV.

In its sample, this clone was seen once. The genes are TRBV7-8 and TRBJ2-1, with 7 bases matching TRBD2. V gave up 3 bases and J gave up 8 bases; unmatched junction bases: 7. Germline V CDR1 and CDR2: SGHVS, FQNEAQ. The length of the CDR3 is 14 residues. The CDR3 DNA reads as TGTGCCAGCAGCTTCGGGGCCGCGGGGGATGAGCAGTTCTTC. Translated: CASSFGAAGDEQFF.

V and J are TRBV5-6 and TRBJ1-5; no clear D. The CDR3 is made up of 12 amino acids. V dropped 4 bases and J dropped 7 bases, with 9 bases sitting between them. CDR1 is SGHDT and CDR2 is YYEEEE in the germline V gene. CDR3 coding DNA: TGTGCCAGCAGCGTCTCCTCCCAGCCCCAGCATTTT. Protein: CASSVSSQPQHF. The whole variable domain, filled in from reference TRBV5-6 and TRBJ1-5, reads DAGVTQSPTHLIKTRGQQVTLRCSPKSGHDTVSWYQQALGQGPQFIFQYYEEEERQRGNFPDRFSGHQFPNYSSELNVNALLLGDSALYLCASSVSSQPQHFGDGTRLSIL.